This T cell receptor (beta chain) was found in a study of T cells expressing NK-cell markers. This CDR3 is 17 amino acids long. CDR1 SGHAT and CDR2 FQNNGV come from the germline V gene. TCRdb re-analyzed the 5' RACE reads; it lists each CDR3 protein once, without DNA. Its table lists approximately 440,000 distinct CDR3 sequences. The specimen sequenced was blood T cells: a sorted CD56 or NKG2C T cell subset, CD4+ or CD8+ T cells, or bulk PBMC T cells (not recorded which). The chain couples TRBV11-2 to TRBJ2-7; TCRdb names TRBD2, which stays unverified in the absence of DNA. The clonotype was recovered from a woman aged 45-59 years in good health. The CDR3 loop reads CASSFRDGASVPNEQYF. The full variable domain, rest sourced from reference TRBV11-2 and TRBJ2-7, is EAGVAQSPRYKIIEKRQSVAFWCNPISGHATLYWYQQILGQGPKLLIQFQNNGVVDDSQLPKDRFSAERLKGVDSTLKIQPAKLEDSAVYLCASSFRDGASVPNEQYFGPGTRLTVT.